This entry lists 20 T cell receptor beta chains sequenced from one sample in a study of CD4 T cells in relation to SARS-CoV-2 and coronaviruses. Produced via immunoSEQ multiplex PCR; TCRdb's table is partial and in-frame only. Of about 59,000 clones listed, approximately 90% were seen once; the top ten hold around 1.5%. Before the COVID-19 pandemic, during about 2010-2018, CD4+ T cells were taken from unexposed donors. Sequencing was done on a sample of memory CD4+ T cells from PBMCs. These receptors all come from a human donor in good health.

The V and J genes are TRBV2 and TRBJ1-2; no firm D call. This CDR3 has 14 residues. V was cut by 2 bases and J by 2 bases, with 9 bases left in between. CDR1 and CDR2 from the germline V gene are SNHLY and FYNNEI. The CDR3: CASSELQRNYGYTF. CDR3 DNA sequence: TGTGCCAGCAGTGAATTGCAGAGAAACTATGGCTACACCTTC.

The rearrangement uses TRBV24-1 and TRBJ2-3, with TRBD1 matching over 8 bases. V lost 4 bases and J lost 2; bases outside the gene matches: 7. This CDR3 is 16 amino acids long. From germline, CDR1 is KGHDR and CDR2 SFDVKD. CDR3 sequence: CATSDSTGGHTDTQYF. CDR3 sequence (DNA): TGTGCCACCAGTGACTCCACAGGGGGGCACACAGATACGCAGTATTTT.

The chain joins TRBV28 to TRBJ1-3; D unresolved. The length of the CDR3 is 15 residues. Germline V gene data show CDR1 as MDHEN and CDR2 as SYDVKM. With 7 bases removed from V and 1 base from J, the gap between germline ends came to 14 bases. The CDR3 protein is CASTPSERSGNTIYF. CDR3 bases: TGTGCCAGCACACCATCGGAAAGGTCTGGAAACACCATATATTTT. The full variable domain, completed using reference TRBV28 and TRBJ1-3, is DVKVTQSSRYLVKRTGEKVFLECVQDMDHENMFWYRQDPGLGLRLIYFSYDVKMKEKGDIPEGYSVSREKKERFSLILESASTNQTSMYLCASTPSERSGNTIYFGEGSWLTVV.

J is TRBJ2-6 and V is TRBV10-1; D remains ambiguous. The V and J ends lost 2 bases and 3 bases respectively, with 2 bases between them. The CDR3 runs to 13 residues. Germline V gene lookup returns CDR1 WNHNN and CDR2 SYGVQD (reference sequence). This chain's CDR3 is CASSEHGANVLTF. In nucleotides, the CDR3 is TGCGCCAGCAGTGAGCATGGGGCCAACGTCCTGACTTTC.

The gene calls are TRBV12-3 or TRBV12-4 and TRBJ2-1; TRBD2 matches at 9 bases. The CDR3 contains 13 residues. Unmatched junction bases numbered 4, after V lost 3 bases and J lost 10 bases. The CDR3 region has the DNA TGTGCCAGCAGTTTTGCGGGAGGGAAAGAGCAGTTCTTC. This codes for CASSFAGGKEQFF.

The CDR3 here is CASSQDYEQYF. The CDR3 DNA reads as TGTGCCAGCAGCCAAGACTACGAGCAGTACTTC. The V call is TRBV3-1 (or the pseudogene TRBV3-2), the J call TRBJ2-7; D gene unclear. Trimming took 0 bases from V and 3 from J, leaving 0 bases between them. CDR3 length: 11 amino acids. Germline lookup yields CDR1 LGHDT and CDR2 YNNKEL (reference sequence).

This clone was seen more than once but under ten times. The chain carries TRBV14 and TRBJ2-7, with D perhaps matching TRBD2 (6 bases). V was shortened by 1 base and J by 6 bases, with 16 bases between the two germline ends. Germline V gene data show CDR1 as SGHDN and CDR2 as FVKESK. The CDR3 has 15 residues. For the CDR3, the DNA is TGTGCCAGCAGCCAAGCCGGAGGGTACAGTCGCGAGCAGTACTTC. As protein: CASSQAGGYSREQYF.

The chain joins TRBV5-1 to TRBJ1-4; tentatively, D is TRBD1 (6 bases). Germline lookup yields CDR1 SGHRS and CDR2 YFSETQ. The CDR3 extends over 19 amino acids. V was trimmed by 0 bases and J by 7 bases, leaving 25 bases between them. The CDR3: CASSLVGFGDQGQREKLFF. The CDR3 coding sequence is TGCGCCAGCAGCTTGGTCGGATTTGGAGATCAGGGACAACGTGAAAAACTGTTTTTT.

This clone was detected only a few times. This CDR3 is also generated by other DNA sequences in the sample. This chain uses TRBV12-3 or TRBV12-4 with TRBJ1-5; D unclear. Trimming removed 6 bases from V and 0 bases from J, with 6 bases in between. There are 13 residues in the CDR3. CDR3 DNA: TGTGCCAGCAGCCTAGATAGCAATCAGCCCCAGCATTTT. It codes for CASSLDSNQPQHF.

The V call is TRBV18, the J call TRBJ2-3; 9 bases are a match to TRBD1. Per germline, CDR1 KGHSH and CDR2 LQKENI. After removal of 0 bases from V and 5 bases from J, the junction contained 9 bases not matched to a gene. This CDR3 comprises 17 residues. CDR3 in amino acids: CASSPPRQGVMRDTQYF. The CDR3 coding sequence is TGTGCCAGCTCACCACCGAGACAGGGGGTTATGAGAGATACGCAGTATTTT.

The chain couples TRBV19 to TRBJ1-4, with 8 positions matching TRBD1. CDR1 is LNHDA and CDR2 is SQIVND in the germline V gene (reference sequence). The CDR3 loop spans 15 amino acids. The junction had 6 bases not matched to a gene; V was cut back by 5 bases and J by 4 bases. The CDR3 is CASSAGTGFNEKLFF. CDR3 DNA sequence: TGTGCCAGTAGTGCCGGGACAGGATTTAATGAAAAACTGTTTTTT.

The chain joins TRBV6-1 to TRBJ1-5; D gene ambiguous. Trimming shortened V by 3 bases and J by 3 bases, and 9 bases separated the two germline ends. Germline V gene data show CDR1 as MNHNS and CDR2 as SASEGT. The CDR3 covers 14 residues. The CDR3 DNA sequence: TGTGCCAGCAGTGACCCGAACTTCAATCAGCCCCAGCATTTT. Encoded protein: CASSDPNFNQPQHF.

The CDR3 region is CASSGTRTNEQFF. The CDR3 DNA follows: TGTGCCAGTAGTGGTACCCGGACAAATGAGCAGTTCTTC. The rearrangement joins TRBV19 to TRBJ2-1; TRBD1 might be the D (5 bases). Between the trimmed V and J ends, which lost 5 bases and 7 bases, there was a span of 12 bases. The CDR3 is 13 residues long. Germline CDR1 reads LNHDA; CDR2 reads SQIVND (reference sequence).

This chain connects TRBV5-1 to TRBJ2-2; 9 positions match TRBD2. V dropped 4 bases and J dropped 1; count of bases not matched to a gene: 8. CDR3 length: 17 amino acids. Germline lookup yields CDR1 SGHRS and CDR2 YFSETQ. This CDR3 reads CASSGGLAAGNTGELFF. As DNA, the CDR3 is TGCGCCAGCAGCGGGGGACTAGCCGCGGGGAACACCGGGGAGCTGTTTTTT.

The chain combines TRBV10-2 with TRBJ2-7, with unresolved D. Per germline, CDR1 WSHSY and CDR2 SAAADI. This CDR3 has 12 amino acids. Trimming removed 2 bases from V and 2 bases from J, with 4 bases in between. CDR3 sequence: CASSEGPYEQYF. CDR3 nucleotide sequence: TGCGCCAGCAGTGAGGGACCCTACGAGCAGTACTTC.

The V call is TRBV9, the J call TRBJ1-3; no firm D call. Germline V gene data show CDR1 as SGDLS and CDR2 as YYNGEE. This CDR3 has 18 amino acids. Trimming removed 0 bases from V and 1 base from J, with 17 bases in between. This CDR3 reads CASSVGFSSRLSGNTIYF. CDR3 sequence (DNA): TGTGCCAGCAGCGTAGGATTCTCGAGTAGGTTGTCTGGAAACACCATATATTTT.

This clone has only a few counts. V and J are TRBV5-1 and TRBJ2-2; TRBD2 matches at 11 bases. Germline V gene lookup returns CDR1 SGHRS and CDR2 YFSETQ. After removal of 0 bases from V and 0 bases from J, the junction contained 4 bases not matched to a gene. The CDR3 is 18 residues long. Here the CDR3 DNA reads TGCGCCAGCAGCTTGGCCCTAGCGGGAGGCGCGAACACCGGGGAGCTGTTTTTT. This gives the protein CASSLALAGGANTGELFF.

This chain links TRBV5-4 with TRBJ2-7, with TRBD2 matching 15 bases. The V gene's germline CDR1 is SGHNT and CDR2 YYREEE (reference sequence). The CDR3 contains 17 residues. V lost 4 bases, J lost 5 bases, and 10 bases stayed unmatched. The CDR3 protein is CASSIGTSGRRANEQYF. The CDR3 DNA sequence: TGTGCCAGCAGCATCGGGACTAGCGGGAGGAGGGCGAACGAGCAGTACTTC.

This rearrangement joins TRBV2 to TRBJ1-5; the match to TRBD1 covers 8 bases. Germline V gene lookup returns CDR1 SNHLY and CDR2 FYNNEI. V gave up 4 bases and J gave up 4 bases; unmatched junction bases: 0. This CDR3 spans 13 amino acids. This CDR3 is CASSGTGNQPQHF. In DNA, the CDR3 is TGTGCCAGCAGTGGGACAGGGAATCAGCCCCAGCATTTT.

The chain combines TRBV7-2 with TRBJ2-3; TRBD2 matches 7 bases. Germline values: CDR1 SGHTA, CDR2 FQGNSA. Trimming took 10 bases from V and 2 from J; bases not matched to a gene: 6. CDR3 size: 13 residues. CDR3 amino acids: CATGRADTDTQYF. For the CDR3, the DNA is TGTGCCACAGGGAGGGCAGACACAGATACGCAGTATTTT.